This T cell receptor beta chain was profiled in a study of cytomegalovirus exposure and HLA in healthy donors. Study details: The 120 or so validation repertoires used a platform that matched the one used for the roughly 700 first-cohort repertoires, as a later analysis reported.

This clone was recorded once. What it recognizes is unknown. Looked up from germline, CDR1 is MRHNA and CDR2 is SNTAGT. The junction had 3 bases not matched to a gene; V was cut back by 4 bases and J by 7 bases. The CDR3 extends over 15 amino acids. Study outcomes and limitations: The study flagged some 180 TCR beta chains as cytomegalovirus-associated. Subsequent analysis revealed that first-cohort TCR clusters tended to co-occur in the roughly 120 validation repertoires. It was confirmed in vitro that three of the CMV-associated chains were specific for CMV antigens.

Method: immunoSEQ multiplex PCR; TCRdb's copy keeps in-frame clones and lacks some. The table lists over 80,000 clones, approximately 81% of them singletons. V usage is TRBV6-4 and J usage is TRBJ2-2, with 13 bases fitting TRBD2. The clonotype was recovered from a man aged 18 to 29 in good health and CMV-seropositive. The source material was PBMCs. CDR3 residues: CASSGTSGSDGELFF. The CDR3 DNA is TGTGCCAGCAGTGGGACTAGCGGGAGTGACGGGGAGCTGTTTTTT.